The clone carrying this TCR beta chain was recorded many times. The antigen is undetermined. Looked up from germline, CDR1 is KGHSH and CDR2 is LQKENI. The CDR3 has 14 residues. Trimming removed 8 bases from V and 2 bases from J; junction bases left unmatched: 8. The data were taken from a study of T cells in Graves' hyperthyroidism and ophthalmopathy. On the study more broadly: Once the initial diagnosis was made, peripheral blood was obtained before any treatment.

Amplification targeted TCR beta CDR3 regions from RNA transcripts. A set of HTBI primers served as the primers for a first-round RT-PCR of the TCR CDR3. One entry per CDR3 protein, called by TCRdb with MiXCR from the multiplex PCR reads. The sample lists 360,000 or so distinct CDR3 sequences, around a sixth occurring once. The study's findings and limits: The model forecast ophthalmopathy, anticipating it by a median around 6.5 months before onset.

Sequencing input: blood. This clonotype was obtained from a woman aged 40 to 50 with Graves' ophthalmopathy. This sequence joins TRBV18 and TRBJ1-1, with 7 bases aligning to TRBD1. CDR3 coding DNA: TGTGCCAGCCGCCTGGGACAGTATAACACTGAAGCTTTCTTT. Its protein is CASRLGQYNTEAFF.